Listed below are T cell receptor beta chains from one sample, sequenced in a study of T cells in tuberculosis. Clones were sequenced by immunoSEQ multiplex PCR, and TCRdb holds only the in-frame ones, with some missing. The repertoire holds around 30,000 clones, about 84% seen once, with about 5% in the top ten. Material: PBMCs, obtained at tuberculosis diagnosis. These receptors all come from an adult with tuberculosis. The CDR3 runs from the conserved cysteine through the conserved F or W. D genes are given only for firm matches. A clone size is listed for some rows: how often the clone was seen (once, few, many), or a class if it is expanded.

J	size	V	D	DNA	CDR3
TRBJ2-7	NA	TRBV5-8	NA	TGTGCCAGCAGCTCCCCGCGCGAGCAGTACTTC	CASSSPREQYF
TRBJ1-3	NA	TRBV7-9	NA	TGTGCCAGCAGCTTAGTTCTGGCCTTGAAGGACTCCTCTGGAAACACCATATATTTT	CASSLVLALKDSSGNTIYF
TRBJ2-4	NA	TRBV7-9	TRBD1	TGTGCCAGCAGGCCAAACCTAGTTCCCCGGGACAGGGAGGACATTCAGTACTTC	CASRPNLVPRDREDIQYF
TRBJ2-7	NA	TRBV19	NA	TGTGCCAGTAGTATCCAACAGGACTCCTACGAGCAGTACTTC	CASSIQQDSYEQYF
TRBJ1-1	NA	TRBV6-1	NA	TGTGCCAGCAGTGAATTCACAGGGCCGGTGGAAGAAGCTTTCTTT	CASSEFTGPVEEAFF
TRBJ2-6	few	TRBV2	TRBD1	TGTGCCAGCAATCCGGGACAGGGAAGTCCTGGGGCCAACGTCCTGACTTTC	CASNPGQGSPGANVLTF
TRBJ1-3	NA	TRBV18	TRBD1	TGTGCCAGCTCGCCCGGGACAGAAGGAAACACCATATATTTT	CASSPGTEGNTIYF
TRBJ2-7	NA	TRBV27	TRBD1	TGTGCCAGCAGTTGGACAGGGTCATCCTACGAGCAGTACTTC	CASSWTGSSYEQYF
TRBJ1-2	NA	TRBV18	NA	TGTGCCAGCTCACCACCCGGGACATCATATAACTATGGCTACACCTTC	CASSPPGTSYNYGYTF
TRBJ2-5	few	TRBV18	NA	TGTGCCAGCTCACCGGTCCTCGGTGACCAAGAGACCCAGTACTTC	CASSPVLGDQETQYF
TRBJ2-5	NA	TRBV5-4	TRBD2	TGTGCCAGCAGCTCTAGCGGGGGATATCTGGGGGAGACCCAGTACTTC	CASSSSGGYLGETQYF
TRBJ2-2	NA	TRBV5-6	TRBD2	TGTGCCAGCAGCTATCGAGCGGGGGGCTTGAACACCGGGGAGCTGTTTTTT	CASSYRAGGLNTGELFF
TRBJ2-2	NA	TRBV1	NA	TGCACCAGCAGCCGGCTACCGGGACTAGCGGGAGTGGCGAACACCGGGGAGCTGTTTTTT	CTSSRLPGLAGVANTGELFF
TRBJ2-3	NA	TRBV11-2	TRBD2	TGTGCCAGCAGCTTCGGGACTAGCGGGACGTCTACGCAGTATTTT	CASSFGTSGTSTQYF
TRBJ2-3	NA	TRBV28	NA	TGTGCCAGCAGCGCCGTAGTAGATACGCAGTATTTT	CASSAVVDTQYF
TRBJ2-1	NA	TRBV6-5	TRBD2	TGTGCCAGCAGTTACATCTGGAGCGGGGATTACAATGAGCAGTTCTTC	CASSYIWSGDYNEQFF
TRBJ1-4	NA	TRBV9	NA	TGTGCCAGCAGCGTAGGGGGGCTATCTAATGAAAAACTGTTTTTT	CASSVGGLSNEKLFF
TRBJ1-3	NA	TRBV2	TRBD1	TGTGCCAGCAGCGACAGGGTTGGTGGAAACACCATATATTTT	CASSDRVGGNTIYF
TRBJ2-5	NA	TRBV5-4	TRBD2	TGTGCCAGCAGAGCGGGAGGGATCCAAGAGACCCAGTACTTC	CASRAGGIQETQYF
TRBJ1-1	NA	TRBV7-9	NA	TGTGCCAGCAGCGTTACAGTGAACACTGAAGCTTTCTTT	CASSVTVNTEAFF
TRBJ2-2	NA	TRBV27	TRBD1	TGTGCCAGCAGGACACAGGGGGCGGGTACCGGGGAGCTGTTTTTT	CASRTQGAGTGELFF
TRBJ1-6	few	TRBV30	NA	TGTGCCTGGAGTCCCCCAGGAAATAATTCACCCCTCCACTTT	CAWSPPGNNSPLHF
TRBJ2-1	NA	TRBV15	NA	TGTGCCACCAGCAGAGGCCTAATCACCAATGAGCAGTTCTTC	CATSRGLITNEQFF
TRBJ1-4	once	TRBV4-2	TRBD1	TGTGCCAGCAGCCCGGGACAGGGGAATGAAAAACTGTTTTTT	CASSPGQGNEKLFF
TRBJ2-5	NA	TRBV5-1	TRBD1	TGCGCCAGCAGCCCCACAGGGGCTATCCAAGAGACCCAGTACTTC	CASSPTGAIQETQYF
TRBJ1-5	NA	TRBV12-5	TRBD1	TGTGCTAGTGGTTCGACAGGGAACAAGGGCAATCAGCCCCAGCATTTT	CASGSTGNKGNQPQHF
TRBJ2-1	NA	TRBV21-1	NA	TGTGCCAGCAGCAAAAGGGACAGGGGTTACAATGAGCAGTTCTTC	CASSKRDRGYNEQFF
TRBJ2-1	NA	TRBV11-3	TRBD2	TGTGCCAGCAGCTTATCCGCGGGGGGAGGGCCATTGGATGAGCAGTTCTTC	CASSLSAGGGPLDEQFF
TRBJ2-5	NA	TRBV19	TRBD2	TGTGCCAGTAGTATAGCACTAGCGGGAGTGGAGACCCAGTACTTC	CASSIALAGVETQYF
TRBJ2-1	NA	TRBV28	TRBD2	TGTGCCAGCAGTTCCCTGACTAGCCTCTTCAATGAGCAGTTCTTC	CASSSLTSLFNEQFF
TRBJ2-7	NA	TRBV6-5	NA	TGTGCCAGCAGCACACCCATAGAGGCCGAGCAGTACTTC	CASSTPIEAEQYF
TRBJ1-1	few	TRBV6-5	TRBD1	TGTGCCAGCAGTTACCAGGGGGCTAACACTGAAGCTTTCTTT	CASSYQGANTEAFF
TRBJ2-7	once	TRBV5-4	TRBD1	TGTGCCAGCAGCTTCGTTACAGGGGGCTTGGACGAGCAGTACTTC	CASSFVTGGLDEQYF
TRBJ2-7	NA	TRBV27	NA	TGTGCCAGCAGTTTAGTGGCAGGGTACGAGCAGTACTTC	CASSLVAGYEQYF
TRBJ1-2	NA	TRBV27	TRBD1	TGTGCCAGCAGTCCACAGGGGAAGATAAACTATGGCTACACCTTC	CASSPQGKINYGYTF
TRBJ1-3	NA	TRBV6-1	NA	TGTGCCAGCAGTGAAACTAAGGGAAACACCATATATTTT	CASSETKGNTIYF
TRBJ1-3	NA	TRBV2	NA	TGTGCCAGCAGTGTCCGGCAGGGCCTTTTCTCTGGAAACACCATATATTTT	CASSVRQGLFSGNTIYF
TRBJ2-5	NA	TRBV5-1	NA	TGCGCCAGCAGCTACCCCGGGGAGCAGACCCAGTACTTC	CASSYPGEQTQYF
TRBJ2-7	NA	TRBV4-1	NA	TGCGCCAGCAGCCAAGATCGCGGCTACGAGCAGTACTTC	CASSQDRGYEQYF
TRBJ1-4	few	TRBV2	NA	TGTGCCAGCAGTGGGTCAGATTCAGCAACTAATGAAAAACTGTTTTTT	CASSGSDSATNEKLFF
TRBJ2-7	NA	TRBV4-1	NA	TGCGCCAGCAGCCAAGTAGGAGGACAGATAAACTACGAGCAGTACTTC	CASSQVGGQINYEQYF
TRBJ2-2	NA	TRBV19	NA	TGTGCCAGTACTCATCCCAAACGGGGTCGGGAGAACACCGGGGAGCTGTTTTTT	CASTHPKRGRENTGELFF
TRBJ2-7	few	TRBV6-1	NA	TGTGCCAGCAGTGCCGCCATGGGGGCGAGGCACGAGCAGTACTTC	CASSAAMGARHEQYF
TRBJ2-1	NA	TRBV7-9	TRBD2	TGTGCCAGCAGCCCCCTATTGACTAGCGGGAGGGCAGGAGATGAGCAGTTCTTC	CASSPLLTSGRAGDEQFF
TRBJ1-4	few	TRBV2	NA	TGTGCCAGCAGTGAAGCTTGGACAGTAATTAATGAAAAACTGTTTTTT	CASSEAWTVINEKLFF
TRBJ2-1	NA	TRBV19	TRBD2	TGTGCCAGTAGCCCGTGGCGGGCTAGCGGGAGAACGGGGAATGAGCAGTTCTTC	CASSPWRASGRTGNEQFF
TRBJ2-7	NA	TRBV19	NA	TGTGCCAGTAGTACGTCGGCGTACCCGAGGTACGAGCAGTACTTC	CASSTSAYPRYEQYF
TRBJ1-3	NA	TRBV7-9	NA	TGTGCCAGCAGCTTAGGACCTAGCGGAAACACCATATATTTT	CASSLGPSGNTIYF
TRBJ2-3	NA	TRBV27	NA	TGTGCCAGCAGTTTATTAGGAGGGGGGGCCAAAGATACGCAGTATTTT	CASSLLGGGAKDTQYF
TRBJ2-7	NA	TRBV5-5	TRBD1	TGTGCCAGCAGCCCTGGGACAGGCGACGGCGAGCAGTACTTC	CASSPGTGDGEQYF
TRBJ2-7	NA	TRBV5-4	NA	TGTGCCAGCAGCCCGAGGCCGGGGTCCTTCTCCTACGAGCAGTACTTC	CASSPRPGSFSYEQYF
TRBJ1-2	NA	TRBV5-8	TRBD1	TGTGCCAGCAACTTGGGACAGTCTTATGGCTACACCTTC	CASNLGQSYGYTF
TRBJ2-1	NA	TRBV7-9	NA	TGTGCCAGCAGCCCCCCCAGCGGAGGGAACAATGAGCAGTTCTTC	CASSPPSGGNNEQFF